These T cell receptor beta chains were read from a single sample in a study of CD8 T cells in ankylosing spondylitis. TCRdb ran MiXCR on the 5' RACE reads and lists one entry per CDR3 protein. The repertoire has some 140,000 distinct CDR3 sequences, about a sixth of them found once; the top ten carry around a third. Input material: blood, either unsorted or a sorted T cell fraction (not recorded which). These receptors all come from a male donor with ankylosing spondylitis. CDR3s include the opening cysteine and the closing phenylalanine or tryptophan. D genes are given only for firm matches. The listing skips clone size in some rows; elsewhere it reads once, few, many or a size class.

few	TRBJ2-3	TRBV3-1	TRBD1	CASSQRTGPFGTQYF	TGTGCCAGCAGCCAGAGGACAGGTCCATTTGGTACGCAGTATTTT
few	TRBJ1-2	TRBV9	TRBD1	CASSADRAYGYTF	TGTGCCAGCAGCGCAGACAGGGCCTATGGCTACACCTTC
NA	TRBJ2-5	TRBV15	NA	CATSSSQTQYF	TGTGCCACCAGCAGTTCGCAGACCCAGTACTTC
few	TRBJ1-4	TRBV7-9	TRBD1	CASSLTGANEKLFF	TGTGCCAGCAGCTTGACAGGGGCTAATGAAAAACTGTTTTTT
few	TRBJ2-1	TRBV7-9	NA	CASSLVREQFF	TGTGCCAGCAGCTTAGTGCGGGAGCAGTTCTTC
NA	TRBJ2-5	TRBV7-9	NA	CASSNDTPTTETQYF	TGTGCCAGCAGTAATGACACCCCGACGACGGAGACCCAGTACTTC
many	TRBJ2-1	TRBV4-1	TRBD2	CASSYLAGSYNEQFF	TGCGCCAGCAGCTACCTAGCGGGGTCCTACAATGAGCAGTTCTTC
few	TRBJ2-5	TRBV11-2	NA	CASSLFLRVEETQYF	TGTGCCAGCAGCTTATTTTTAAGGGTAGAAGAGACCCAGTACTTC
NA	TRBJ2-1	TRBV9	NA	CASSVASYNEQFF	TGTGCCAGCAGCGTAGCGTCTTACAATGAGCAGTTCTTC
few	TRBJ1-3	TRBV18	NA	CASSPPLRLSSGNTIYF	TGTGCCAGCTCACCACCGCTAAGGCTAAGCTCTGGAAACACCATATATTTT
NA	TRBJ1-5	TRBV2	TRBD1	CASTELEGQALYQPQHF	TGTGCCAGCACCGAACTCGAGGGACAGGCCCTTTATCAGCCCCAGCATTTT
NA	TRBJ1-4	TRBV7-9	NA	CASSRIQGTNEKLFF	TGTGCCAGCAGTCGGATACAGGGAACTAATGAAAAACTGTTTTTT
many	TRBJ2-3	TRBV29-1	NA	CSVHQVDTQYF	TGCAGCGTTCACCAGGTAGATACGCAGTATTTT
NA	TRBJ1-2	TRBV5-1	NA	CASSLDDLPNYGYTF	TGCGCCAGCAGCTTAGACGACCTCCCTAACTATGGCTACACCTTC
NA	TRBJ1-1	TRBV20-1	NA	CSHAIPEAFF	TGCAGCCACGCGATCCCTGAAGCTTTCTTT
NA	TRBJ2-2	TRBV12-3/TRBV12-4	TRBD2	CASSLVAGAGELFF	TGTGCCAGCAGTTTGGTGGCGGGAGCCGGGGAGCTGTTTTTT
many	TRBJ2-3	TRBV12-3/TRBV12-4	NA	CASSLPASVFPDTQYF	TGTGCCAGCAGTTTACCGGCTAGCGTTTTCCCAGATACGCAGTATTTT
few	TRBJ2-7	TRBV9	TRBD1	CASSVSPGTGAYEQYF	TGTGCCAGCAGCGTGAGCCCCGGGACAGGGGCCTACGAGCAGTACTTC
NA	TRBJ2-2	TRBV12-3/TRBV12-4	NA	CASSFQTYTGELFF	TGTGCCAGCAGCTTTCAGACGTACACCGGGGAGCTGTTTTTT
few	TRBJ2-4	TRBV27	NA	CASSLMASKNIQYF	TGTGCCAGCAGCTTAATGGCGAGCAAAAACATTCAGTACTTC
few	TRBJ2-7	TRBV5-8	NA	CASSYRLGEQYF	TGTGCCAGCAGCTATCGACTGGGCGAGCAGTACTTC
NA	TRBJ2-3	TRBV7-9	NA	CASSSPWGIHTDTQYF	TGTGCCAGCAGCTCCCCCTGGGGTATTCACACAGATACGCAGTATTTT
few	TRBJ2-1	TRBV18	TRBD2	CASSPLTSGLNEQFF	TGTGCCAGCTCACCACTGACTAGCGGATTGAATGAGCAGTTCTTC
many	TRBJ2-7	TRBV4-1	TRBD2	CASSPGSGSIYEQYF	TGCGCCAGCAGCCCGGGGAGCGGGAGTATATACGAGCAGTACTTC
NA	TRBJ2-1	TRBV20-1	NA	CSASFLRGSYGNEQFF	TGCAGTGCTAGCTTTCTTCGTGGGAGTTACGGCAATGAGCAGTTCTTC
NA	TRBJ2-7	TRBV4-2	NA	CASSQVRLYEQYF	TGTGCCAGCAGCCAAGTTCGTCTTTACGAGCAGTACTTC
few	TRBJ2-2	TRBV7-8	TRBD2	CASSFSNSGGYTGELFF	TGTGCCAGCAGCTTCTCCAATAGCGGGGGCTACACCGGGGAGCTGTTTTTT
few	TRBJ1-1	TRBV12-3/TRBV12-4	NA	CASSLAGTNTEAFF	TGTGCCAGCAGTTTAGCGGGCACGAACACTGAAGCTTTCTTT
many	TRBJ2-5	TRBV5-6	NA	CASSLDNSQETQYF	TGTGCCAGCAGCCTAGACAACTCTCAAGAGACCCAGTACTTC
few	TRBJ2-1	TRBV20-1	NA	CSAKLVDEQFF	TGCAGTGCTAAACTAGTGGATGAGCAGTTCTTC
few	TRBJ1-4	TRBV2	NA	CAGQVPLEPKLFF	TGTGCCGGCCAGGTGCCCCTGGAACCAAAACTGTTTTTT
NA	TRBJ2-1	TRBV2	TRBD2	CASRREGEQFF	TGTGCCAGCAGAAGGGAGGGTGAGCAGTTCTTC
NA	TRBJ2-3	TRBV7-6	NA	CASSLEALTDTQYF	TGTGCCAGCAGCTTAGAAGCCCTTACAGATACGCAGTATTTT
NA	TRBJ2-3	TRBV27	TRBD1	CASSSGTGGLDTQYF	TGTGCCAGCAGTTCCGGGACAGGGGGCCTAGATACGCAGTATTTT
few	TRBJ2-3	TRBV9	TRBD2	CASSLSGTSGSADTQYF	TGTGCCAGCAGCCTCTCCGGGACTAGCGGGAGTGCAGATACGCAGTATTTT
few	TRBJ1-2	TRBV4-2	TRBD1	CASSQDFMGRGNYGYTF	TGTGCCAGCAGCCAAGATTTTATGGGCAGGGGGAACTATGGCTACACCTTC
NA	TRBJ1-3	TRBV20-1	NA	CSASEGTYESGNTIYF	TGCAGTGCTAGTGAAGGGACTTACGAATCTGGAAACACCATATATTTT
NA	TRBJ2-7	TRBV6-2/TRBV6-3	TRBD2	CASSLGLAGLSYEQYF	TGTGCCAGCAGTTTGGGACTAGCGGGACTTTCCTACGAGCAGTACTTC
few	TRBJ2-1	TRBV5-5	TRBD1	CASSLRQGDTEQFF	TGTGCCAGCAGCTTGAGACAGGGTGATACTGAGCAGTTCTTC
few	TRBJ2-7	TRBV27	TRBD2	CASSSRGSSEQYF	TGTGCCAGCAGTTCTCGCGGGAGTAGCGAGCAGTACTTC
few	TRBJ1-5	TRBV6-5	NA	CASSYYPNQPQHF	TGTGCCAGCAGTTACTACCCTAATCAGCCCCAGCATTTT
many	TRBJ2-2	TRBV20-1	NA	CSAQGGRERSGELFF	TGCAGTGCGCAAGGGGGGAGGGAGAGGTCCGGGGAGCTGTTTTTT
NA	TRBJ2-1	TRBV24-1	NA	CATTQGNNEQFF	TGTGCCACCACACAGGGAAACAATGAGCAGTTCTTC
few	TRBJ2-3	TRBV27	TRBD2	CASSLIAGGSTDTQYF	TGTGCCAGCAGTCTTATAGCGGGAGGGAGTACAGATACGCAGTATTTT
NA	TRBJ2-1	TRBV4-1	TRBD2	CASSPGTSGINEQFF	TGCGCCAGCAGCCCGGGGACTAGCGGGATTAATGAGCAGTTCTTC